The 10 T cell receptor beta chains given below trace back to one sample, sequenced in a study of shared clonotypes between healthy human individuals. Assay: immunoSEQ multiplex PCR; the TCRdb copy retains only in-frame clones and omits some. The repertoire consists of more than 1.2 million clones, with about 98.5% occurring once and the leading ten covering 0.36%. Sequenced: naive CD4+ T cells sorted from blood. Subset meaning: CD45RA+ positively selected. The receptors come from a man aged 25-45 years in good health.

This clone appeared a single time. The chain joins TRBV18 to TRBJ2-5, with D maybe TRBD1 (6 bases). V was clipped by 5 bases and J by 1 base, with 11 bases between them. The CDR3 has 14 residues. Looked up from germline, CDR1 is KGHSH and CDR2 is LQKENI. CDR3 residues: CASSSLDSQETQYF. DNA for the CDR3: TGTGCCAGCTCATCCCTGGACAGCCAAGAGACCCAGTACTTC.

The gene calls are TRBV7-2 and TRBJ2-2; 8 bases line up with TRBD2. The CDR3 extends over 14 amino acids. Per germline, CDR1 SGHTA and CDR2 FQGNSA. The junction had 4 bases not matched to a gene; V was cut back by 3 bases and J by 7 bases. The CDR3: CASSFKLAVGELFF. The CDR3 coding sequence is TGTGCCAGCAGCTTTAAACTAGCGGTCGGGGAGCTGTTTTTT.

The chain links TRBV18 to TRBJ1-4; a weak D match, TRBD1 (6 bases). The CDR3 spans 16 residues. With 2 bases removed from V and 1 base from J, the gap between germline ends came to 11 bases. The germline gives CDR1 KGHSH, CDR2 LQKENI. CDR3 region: CASSPTAGETNEKLFF. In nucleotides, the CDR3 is TGTGCCAGCTCACCAACCGCAGGGGAAACTAATGAAAAACTGTTTTTT.

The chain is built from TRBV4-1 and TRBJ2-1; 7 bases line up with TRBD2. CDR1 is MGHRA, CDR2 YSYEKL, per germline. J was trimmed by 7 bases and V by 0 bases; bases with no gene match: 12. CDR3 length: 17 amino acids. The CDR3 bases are TGCGCCAGCAGCCAAGATTTCGGAGGGTTCGGGGGGAATGAGCAGTTCTTC. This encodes CASSQDFGGFGGNEQFF.

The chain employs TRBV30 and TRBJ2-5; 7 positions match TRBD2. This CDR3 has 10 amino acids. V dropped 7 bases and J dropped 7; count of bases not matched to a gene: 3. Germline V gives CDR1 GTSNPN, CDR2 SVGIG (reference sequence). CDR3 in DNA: TGTGCCTTGGGGAGGGGGACCCAGTACTTC. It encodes CALGRGTQYF.

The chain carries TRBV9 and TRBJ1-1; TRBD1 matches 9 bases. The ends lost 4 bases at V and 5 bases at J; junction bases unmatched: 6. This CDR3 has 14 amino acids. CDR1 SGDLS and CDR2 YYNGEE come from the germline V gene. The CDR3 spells CASSHTDRGTEAFF. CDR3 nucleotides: TGTGCCAGCAGCCATACTGACAGGGGGACTGAAGCTTTCTTT.

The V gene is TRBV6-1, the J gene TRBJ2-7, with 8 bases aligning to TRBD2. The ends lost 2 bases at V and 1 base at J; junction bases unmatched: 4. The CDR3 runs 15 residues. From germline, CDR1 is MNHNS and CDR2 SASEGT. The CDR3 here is CASSELLAASYEQYF. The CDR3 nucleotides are TGTGCCAGCAGTGAACTACTAGCGGCATCCTACGAGCAGTACTTC.

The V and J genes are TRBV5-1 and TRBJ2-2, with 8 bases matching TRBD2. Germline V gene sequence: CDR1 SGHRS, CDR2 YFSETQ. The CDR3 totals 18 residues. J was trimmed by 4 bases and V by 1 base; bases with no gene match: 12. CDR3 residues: CASSLSPSGSPRTGELFF. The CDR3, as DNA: TGCGCCAGCAGCTTGTCCCCAAGCGGGAGCCCACGCACCGGGGAGCTGTTTTTT.

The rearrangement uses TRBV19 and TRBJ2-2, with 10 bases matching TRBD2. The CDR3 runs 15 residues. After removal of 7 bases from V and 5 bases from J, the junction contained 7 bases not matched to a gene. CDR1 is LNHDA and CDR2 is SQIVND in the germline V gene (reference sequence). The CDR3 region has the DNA TGTGCCAGTAATCAACTAGCGGGAAAAACCGGGGAGCTGTTTTTT. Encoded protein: CASNQLAGKTGELFF.

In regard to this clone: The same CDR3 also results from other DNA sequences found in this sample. CDR3 protein: CASRDREETQYF. The DNA for the CDR3 is TGTGCCAGCCGGGACAGGGAAGAGACCCAGTACTTC. The chain combines TRBV2 with TRBJ2-5, with 9 bases matching TRBD1. Germline V lookup: CDR1 SNHLY, CDR2 FYNNEI. The CDR3 length is 12 residues. The trim removed 8 bases at V and 3 bases at J, leaving 1 base unmatched.